This paragraph reports one TCR beta chain. TCRdb ran MiXCR on the RT-PCR reads and lists one entry per CDR3 protein. Seen here are some 880,000 distinct CDR3 sequences, 18% observed once, and the top ten hold about 6%. Per the germline V gene, CDR1 is SGHDN and CDR2 is FVKESK. This CDR3 has 13 residues. Trimming took 5 bases from V and 1 from J, leaving 9 bases between them. These data are taken from a study of patients and donors after allogeneic stem cell transplantation. The chain employs TRBV14 and TRBJ2-7; D call uncertain. The sequence derives from a human donor who was either an allogeneic HSCT recipient or a stem cell or donor lymphocyte infusion donor (not recorded which). It is not recorded whose cells these are; they may come from a transplant donor. Sample: blood, either unsorted or a sorted T cell fraction (not recorded which). The CDR3 coding sequence is TGTGCCAGCAGCTCACAGCAATCCTACGAGCAGTACTTC. This codes for CASSSQQSYEQYF.